This passage covers 8 T cell receptor beta chains from one sample sequenced in a study of cytomegalovirus exposure and HLA in healthy donors. Primers for the PCR totalled 60 Vbeta and 13 Jbeta. Profiled with immunoSEQ multiplex PCR; TCRdb holds only in-frame clones, not every one. The data hold 150,000 to 200,000 clones, with over 60% observed a single time. Sequencing input: PBMCs. These receptor sequences come from a man in his forties in good health and CMV-seropositive.

The chain links TRBV30 to TRBJ2-5; possibly TRBD1 for D (6 bases). Germline CDR1 is GTSNPN and CDR2 is SVGIG (reference sequence). The CDR3 consists of 13 residues. Trimming took 5 bases from V and 5 from J, leaving 15 bases between them. This CDR3 is CAWSGQVGETQYF. DNA for the CDR3: TGTGCCTGGTCGGGACAAGTGGGCGAGACCCAGTACTTC. The full variable domain, rest sourced from reference TRBV30 and TRBJ2-5, is SQTIHQWPATLVQPVGSPLSLECTVEGTSNPNLYWYRQAAGRGLQLLFYSVGIGQISSEVPQNLSASRPQDRQFILSSKKLLLSDSGFYLCAWSGQVGETQYFGPGTRLLVL.

The rearrangement uses TRBV7-6 and TRBJ2-6; TRBD1 might be the D (6 bases). CDR3 size: 16 residues. Germline CDR1 is SGHVS and CDR2 is FNYEAQ. Trimming cost V 2 bases and J 2 bases, with 10 bases left between them. CDR3 in DNA: TGTGCCAGCAGCTTAAATTCAGGGGCTGGGGCCAACGTCCTGACTTTC. Translating it yields CASSLNSGAGANVLTF.

The chain combines TRBV28 with TRBJ2-1; 13 nucleotides line up with TRBD2. V dropped 6 bases and J dropped 6; count of bases not matched to a gene: 8. The CDR3 extends over 16 amino acids. Per the germline V gene, CDR1 is MDHEN and CDR2 is SYDVKM. The CDR3 nucleotides read TGTGCCAGCAGGGGACCGACTAGCGGGAGGATCAATGAGCAGTTCTTC. Its protein product is CASRGPTSGRINEQFF.

For the CDR3, the DNA is TGTGCCAGCAGCTTATCGACTAGCGGGAGTGGAGAGACCCAGTACTTC. Its protein is CASSLSTSGSGETQYF. The rearrangement joins TRBV11-2 to TRBJ2-5, with TRBD2 matching over 12 bases. The length of the CDR3 is 16 residues. CDR1 is SGHAT, CDR2 FQNNGV, per germline. V lost 2 bases and J lost 4; bases outside the gene matches: 5.

This clone was seen a few times. This sequence joins TRBV27 and TRBJ2-3; no firm D call. The germline V gene encodes CDR1 MNHEY and CDR2 SMNVEV (reference sequence). The CDR3 length is 12 residues. Trimming took off 4 bases at V and 2 bases at J, with 4 bases between the two ends. CDR3 residues: CASSSYTDTQYF. In nucleotides, the CDR3 is TGTGCCAGCAGTTCGTACACAGATACGCAGTATTTT.

This chain links TRBV7-8 with TRBJ2-5, with unresolved D. Trimming took off 1 base at V and 5 bases at J, with 14 bases between the two ends. This CDR3 has 15 residues. CDR1 is SGHVS, CDR2 FQNEAQ, per germline. CDR3 residues: CASSLVPGPWETQYF. The CDR3 DNA reads as TGTGCCAGCAGCTTAGTGCCTGGGCCCTGGGAGACCCAGTACTTC.

This clone was found once. The V and J genes are TRBV28 and TRBJ2-3; D not certain. This CDR3 region has 11 residues. From germline, CDR1 is MDHEN and CDR2 SYDVKM. The V and J ends lost 4 bases and 6 bases respectively, with 5 bases between them. This CDR3 is CASSSRDTQYF. The CDR3 DNA is TGTGCCAGCAGTTCTAGGGATACGCAGTATTTT.

The rearrangement joins TRBV6-5 to TRBJ1-2; 8 bases align to TRBD1. V trimming: 7 bases; J trimming: 9 bases; junction bases outside the gene matches: 10. The CDR3 length is 13 residues. Looked up from germline, CDR1 is MNHEY and CDR2 is SVGAGI. CDR3 loop: CASTTRQGTRYTF. For the CDR3, the DNA is TGTGCCAGCACCACCCGACAGGGGACCCGCTACACCTTC.